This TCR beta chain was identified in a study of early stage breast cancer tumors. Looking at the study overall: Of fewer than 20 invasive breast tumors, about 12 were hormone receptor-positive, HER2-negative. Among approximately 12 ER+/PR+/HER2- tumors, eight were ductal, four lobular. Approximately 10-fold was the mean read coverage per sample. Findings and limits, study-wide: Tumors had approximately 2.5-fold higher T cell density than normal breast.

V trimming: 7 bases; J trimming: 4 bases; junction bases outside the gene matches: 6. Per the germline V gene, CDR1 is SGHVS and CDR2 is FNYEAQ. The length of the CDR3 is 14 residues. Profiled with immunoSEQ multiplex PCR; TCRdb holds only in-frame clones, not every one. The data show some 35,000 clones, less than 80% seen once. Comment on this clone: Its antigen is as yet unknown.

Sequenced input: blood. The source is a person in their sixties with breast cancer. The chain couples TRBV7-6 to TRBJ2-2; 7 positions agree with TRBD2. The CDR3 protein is CASTPAGPTGELFF. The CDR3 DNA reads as TGTGCCAGCACCCCAGCGGGACCCACCGGGGAGCTGTTTTTT.